This entry features one TCR beta chain sequence. Its antigen is currently unknown. The sample belongs to a study of CD8 T cells in ankylosing spondylitis. Regarding the study as a whole: A motif of several highly homologous TCR beta variants was seen as apparently characteristic of ankylosing spondylitis blood.

The CDR3 consists of 17 residues. Between the trimmed V and J ends, which lost 5 bases and 0 bases, there was a span of 18 bases. CDR1 SEHNR and CDR2 FQNEAQ come from the germline V gene (reference sequence). TCRdb reprocessed the 5' RACE reads via MiXCR and lists one record per CDR3 protein. Seen here are about 130,000 distinct CDR3 sequences, approximately 6.8% observed once, and the top ten hold 9% to 15%. The receptor's source is a male donor with ankylosing spondylitis or in good health (not recorded which). This rearrangement joins TRBV7-9 to TRBJ2-3; the D is unclear. The sequenced material came from blood, either unsorted or a sorted T cell fraction (not recorded which). CDR3 sequence (DNA): TGTGCCAGCAGCGGATCAGTAACGGGCTTGAGCACAGATACGCAGTATTTT. This encodes CASSGSVTGLSTDTQYF.